This T cell receptor (beta chain) derives from a study of cytotoxic CD8 clonotypes in ibrutinib-treated CLL. In the case of this clone: Its antigen is not known.

Study conclusions and caveats: Age-matched healthy donor levels were exceeded by baseline clonality, which tracked circulating CD8+ T-cell counts.

This table comes from immunoSEQ multiplex PCR, and its TCRdb copy is limited to in-frame clones, with some not included. Of some 130,000 clones in the sample, 80% to 90% are singletons; the top ten hold around 2%. This CDR3 is 20 amino acids long. Germline V gene data show CDR1 as LNHDA and CDR2 as SQIVND (reference sequence). The V gene end was trimmed by 8 bases and the J gene end by 2 bases; junction bases not matched to a gene: 23. This sequence originates from a human donor with chronic lymphocytic leukemia. This specimen was PBMCs, taken after 24 months of ibrutinib treatment. This chain uses TRBV19 with TRBJ1-4; 7 nucleotides align to TRBD1. CDR3 residues: CASQKTRTGGLLATNEKLFF. Here the CDR3 DNA reads TGTGCCAGTCAGAAGACTCGGACAGGAGGCCTCCTCGCCACTAATGAAAAACTGTTTTTT.